A single sample is the source of the 8 T cell receptor beta chains below, sequenced in a study of patients and donors after allogeneic stem cell transplantation. TCRdb used MiXCR to reprocess the RT-PCR reads, holding one entry per CDR3 protein. The sample has about 89,000 distinct CDR3 sequences, approximately 49% seen once. Sequenced sample: blood, either unsorted or a sorted T cell fraction (not recorded which). These receptors all come from a human donor who was either an allogeneic HSCT recipient or a stem cell or donor lymphocyte infusion donor (not recorded which). It is not recorded whose cells these are; they may come from a transplant donor.

This chain joins TRBV12-3 or TRBV12-4 and TRBJ1-1, with 9 bases lining up with TRBD1. V trimming: 9 bases; J trimming: 6 bases; junction bases outside the gene matches: 8. The CDR3 is 13 residues long. CDR3 amino acids: CASSGTGSPEAFF. For the CDR3, the DNA is TGTGCCAGTTCCGGGACAGGGTCGCCTGAAGCTTTCTTT.

This chain joins TRBV28 and TRBJ2-1, with TRBD1 identical over 9 bases. Per germline, CDR1 MDHEN and CDR2 SYDVKM. CDR3 length: 14 residues. V shed 5 bases and J 7 bases; nucleotides not matched to a gene: 6. Written as DNA, the CDR3 is TGTGCCAGCAGTCGGACAGGGGCTAGGAATGAGCAGTTCTTC. Residues: CASSRTGARNEQFF.

The gene calls are TRBV12-3 or TRBV12-4 and TRBJ2-6, with 7 bases identical to TRBD1. V lost 5 bases, J lost 2 bases, and 3 bases stayed unmatched. This CDR3 is 15 amino acids long. The DNA of the CDR3 is TGTGCCAGCAGTCGACAGGGAGCTGGGGCCAACGTCCTGACTTTC. Translation gives CASSRQGAGANVLTF.

This clonotype showed up just a few times. The gene calls are TRBV14 and TRBJ1-6; TRBD1 matches at 10 bases. Germline V gene data show CDR1 as SGHDN and CDR2 as FVKESK. Trimming cost V 1 base and J 9 bases; bases outside gene matches: 3. CDR3 size: 15 residues. Written as DNA, the CDR3 is TGTGCCAGCAGCCAAGGGACAGGGGGAAGTTCACCCCTCCACTTT. Translated, it gives CASSQGTGGSSPLHF. Drawing the rest from reference TRBV14 and TRBJ1-6, the complete variable domain is EAGVTQFPSHSVIEKGQTVTLRCDPISGHDNLYWYRRVMGKEIKFLLHFVKESKQDESGMPNNRFLAERTGGTYSTLKVQPAELEDSGVYFCASSQGTGGSSPLHFGNGTRLTVT.

This chain connects TRBV5-1 to TRBJ1-3, with D hard to call. The germline CDR1 and CDR2 sequences are SGHRS and YFSETQ. This CDR3 comprises 15 residues. Deletions cut 0 bases from V and 1 base from J, with 8 bases between. CDR3 sequence reads: CASSLDWTSGNTIYF. The CDR3 nucleotides are TGCGCCAGCAGCTTGGATTGGACGTCTGGAAACACCATATATTTT.

This clonotype turned up a few times. The gene calls are TRBV5-6 and TRBJ2-3, with 12 bases lining up with TRBD2. The germline V gene has CDR1 SGHDT and CDR2 YYEEEE. V shed 1 base and J 3 bases; nucleotides not matched to a gene: 12. The CDR3 contains 19 residues. DNA for the CDR3: TGTGCCAGCAGCTTGCTATGGGAGATCACTAGCGGGAGGACAGATACGCAGTATTTT. Residues: CASSLLWEITSGRTDTQYF.

The chain joins TRBV5-1 to TRBJ1-2; D is perhaps TRBD1 (6 bases). The germline V and J ends were trimmed by 4 bases and 1 base, with 17 bases remaining between them. Germline CDR1 reads SGHRS; CDR2 reads YFSETQ. This CDR3 comprises 16 residues. DNA for the CDR3: TGCGCCAGCAGCCTGGGAACCGGACAGCTTAACTATGGCTACACCTTC. This gives the protein CASSLGTGQLNYGYTF.

There are a few counts of this clonotype. J is TRBJ1-4 and V is TRBV5-1, with D unresolved. Trimming shortened V by 3 bases and J by 0 bases, and 6 bases separated the two germline ends. The CDR3 length is 14 residues. In germline, CDR1 is SGHRS, CDR2 YFSETQ. This CDR3 reads CASSYSATNEKLFF. For the CDR3, the DNA is TGCGCCAGCAGCTATTCTGCAACTAATGAAAAACTGTTTTTT.